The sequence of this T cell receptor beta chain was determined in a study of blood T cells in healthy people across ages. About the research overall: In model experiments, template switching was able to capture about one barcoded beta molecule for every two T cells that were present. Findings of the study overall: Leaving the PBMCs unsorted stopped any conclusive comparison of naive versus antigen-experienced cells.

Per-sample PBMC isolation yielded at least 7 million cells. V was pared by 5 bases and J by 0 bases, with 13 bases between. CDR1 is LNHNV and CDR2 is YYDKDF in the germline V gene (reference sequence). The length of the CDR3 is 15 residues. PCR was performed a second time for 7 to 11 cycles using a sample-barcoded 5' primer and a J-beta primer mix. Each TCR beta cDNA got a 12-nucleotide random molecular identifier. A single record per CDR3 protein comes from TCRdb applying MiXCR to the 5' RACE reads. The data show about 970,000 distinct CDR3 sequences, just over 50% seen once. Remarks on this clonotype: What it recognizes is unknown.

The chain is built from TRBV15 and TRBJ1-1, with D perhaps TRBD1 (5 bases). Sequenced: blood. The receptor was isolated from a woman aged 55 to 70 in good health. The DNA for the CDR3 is TGTGCCACCAGCGAACGACAGTCCATGAACACTGAAGCTTTCTTT. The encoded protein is CATSERQSMNTEAFF.